Sequencing of this TCR beta chain was carried out in a study of identical twins. Regarding the study as a whole: Instead of following the same donors, the conclusions were based on cross-sectional statistical analysis. Among beta out-of-frame sequences, excess sharing between twins appeared weaker.

Turning to this clonotype: Its antigen is still unknown.

TCRdb processed the 5' RACE reads anew with MiXCR; each CDR3 protein has one entry. The sample has about 460,000 distinct CDR3 sequences; approximately 15% are singletons. This CDR3 contains 15 residues. The germline V gene has CDR1 ENHRY and CDR2 SYGVKD. Losses at the gene ends were 0 bases for V and 4 bases for J; bases not matched to a gene: 4. These data were also filed under a second study, of yellow fever vaccine responses in identical twins.

The TCR was taken from a woman between 18 and 29 years old in good health. The rearrangement uses TRBV10-3 and TRBJ2-7; 9 bases map to TRBD2. The sequencing input was CD4+ T cells sorted from blood. The CDR3 coding sequence is TGTGCCATCAGTGAGTCGGCGGGAGGGCGATACGAGCAGTACTTC. Translation: CAISESAGGRYEQYF.